The 10 T cell receptor beta chains in this list originate from one sample, sequenced in a study of cytomegalovirus exposure and HLA in healthy donors. The PCR made use of 60 Vbeta and 13 Jbeta primers. The protocol was immunoSEQ multiplex PCR, while the TCRdb copy is restricted to in-frame clones and leaves out a portion. The sample consists of around 130,000 clones, 8% to 9.5% of them appearing once. The source material was PBMCs. Source of these receptors: a man aged 40-50 years in good health and CMV-seronegative.

There are a few counts of this clone. The J gene is TRBJ2-5, the V gene TRBV11-2; D is unresolved. The CDR3 loop spans 11 amino acids. CDR1 is SGHAT and CDR2 is FQNNGV in the germline V gene. The V end lost 7 bases, the J end lost 5 bases, and 8 bases lay between the germline ends. This CDR3 reads CASTQSETQYF. The CDR3 DNA sequence: TGTGCCAGCACCCAATCCGAGACCCAGTACTTC.

The V and J genes are TRBV7-2 and TRBJ2-5; the match to TRBD2 covers 11 bases. The V gene's germline CDR1 is SGHTA and CDR2 FQGNSA. The trim removed 6 bases at V and 5 bases at J, leaving 8 bases unmatched. The CDR3 contains 15 residues. The CDR3 is CASSIGLAGGETQYF. In DNA, the CDR3 is TGTGCCAGCAGTATCGGACTAGCGGGCGGCGAGACCCAGTACTTC.

The V call is TRBV7-2, the J call TRBJ2-1; perhaps TRBD1 as D (6 bases). The V end lost 5 bases, the J end lost 0 bases, and 23 bases lay between the germline ends. This CDR3 is built from 19 residues. Germline V gives CDR1 SGHTA, CDR2 FQGNSA. The CDR3 DNA reads as TGTGCCAGCAGCCTCCCTCGGACAGCCGACGCGGGCTCCTACAATGAGCAGTTCTTC. Protein product: CASSLPRTADAGSYNEQFF. Supplemented by reference TRBV7-2 and TRBJ2-1, the full variable domain reads GAGVSQSPSNKVTEKGKDVELRCDPISGHTALYWYRQSLGQGLEFLIYFQGNSAPDKSGLPSDRFSAERTGGSVSTLTIQRTQQEDSAVYLCASSLPRTADAGSYNEQFFGPGTRLTVL.

The chain employs TRBV2 and TRBJ2-1, with a tentative D call TRBD1 (6 bases). The V gene's germline CDR1 is SNHLY and CDR2 FYNNEI. With 4 bases removed from V and 7 bases from J, the gap between germline ends came to 11 bases. The CDR3 is 13 residues long. This CDR3 is CASSVYRVNEQFF. CDR3 nucleotides: TGTGCCAGCAGTGTATACAGGGTTAATGAGCAGTTCTTC.

V and J are TRBV11-2 and TRBJ2-7, with D perhaps matching TRBD2 (8 bases). Trimming shortened V by 4 bases and J by 4 bases, and 14 bases separated the two germline ends. Per the germline V gene, CDR1 is SGHAT and CDR2 is FQNNGV. The CDR3 is made up of 14 amino acids. The CDR3: CASSYSGTVYEQYF. The CDR3 nucleotides are TGTGCCAGCAGCTATAGCGGGACAGTATACGAGCAGTACTTC. Full variable domain (rest looked up from reference TRBV11-2 and TRBJ2-7): EAGVAQSPRYKIIEKRQSVAFWCNPISGHATLYWYQQILGQGPKLLIQFQNNGVVDDSQLPKDRFSAERLKGVDSTLKIQPAKLEDSAVYLCASSYSGTVYEQYFGPGTRLTVT.

This clone was detected a few times. The CDR3 DNA is TGTGCCAGTAGTATCTCGGCAGGGGCTGTCACTGAAGCTTTCTTT. This gives the protein CASSISAGAVTEAFF. The rearrangement joins TRBV19 to TRBJ1-1; D is perhaps TRBD1 (6 bases). The germline V gene has CDR1 LNHDA and CDR2 SQIVND (reference sequence). V was shortened by 3 bases and J by 4 bases, with 15 bases between the two germline ends. CDR3 length: 15 amino acids.

The chain is built from TRBV6-4 and TRBJ2-5; TRBD1 might be the D (6 bases). Trimming stripped 8 bases from V and 5 bases from J, with 15 bases between. This CDR3 comprises 13 residues. The germline CDR1 and CDR2 sequences are MRHNA and SNTAGT. As DNA, the CDR3 is TGTGCCAGCGGGGGCAGGGATCGGGAGACCCAGTACTTC. It encodes CASGGRDRETQYF.

This clone appeared a single time. The chain combines TRBV5-1 with TRBJ2-1, with D maybe TRBD2 (7 bases). This CDR3 has 14 amino acids. Trimming removed 4 bases from V and 9 bases from J, with 17 bases in between. Germline CDR1 and CDR2: SGHRS and YFSETQ. The CDR3 nucleotides read TGCGCCAGCAGCACAGGGAGGGGACGTGGTGAGCAGTTCTTC. This translates into CASSTGRGRGEQFF.

This clone was detected only a few times. This chain uses TRBV28 with TRBJ2-2; 12 nucleotides match TRBD1. The germline V gene encodes CDR1 MDHEN and CDR2 SYDVKM. The CDR3 totals 15 residues. The V segment lost 6 bases and the J segment 7 bases; nucleotides outside the gene matches: 6. The CDR3 bases are TGTGCCAGCAGAAGGGACAGGGGGCGGTTCGGGGAGCTGTTTTTT. It encodes CASRRDRGRFGELFF.

The chain is built from TRBV19 and TRBJ1-1, with D possibly matching TRBD1 (6 bases). V was shortened by 6 bases and J by 5 bases, with 10 bases between the two germline ends. CDR1 LNHDA and CDR2 SQIVND come from the germline V gene (reference sequence). There are 12 residues in the CDR3. CDR3 DNA: TGTGCCAGTAGACAGGGTAGGACTGAAGCTTTCTTT. Its translation: CASRQGRTEAFF.